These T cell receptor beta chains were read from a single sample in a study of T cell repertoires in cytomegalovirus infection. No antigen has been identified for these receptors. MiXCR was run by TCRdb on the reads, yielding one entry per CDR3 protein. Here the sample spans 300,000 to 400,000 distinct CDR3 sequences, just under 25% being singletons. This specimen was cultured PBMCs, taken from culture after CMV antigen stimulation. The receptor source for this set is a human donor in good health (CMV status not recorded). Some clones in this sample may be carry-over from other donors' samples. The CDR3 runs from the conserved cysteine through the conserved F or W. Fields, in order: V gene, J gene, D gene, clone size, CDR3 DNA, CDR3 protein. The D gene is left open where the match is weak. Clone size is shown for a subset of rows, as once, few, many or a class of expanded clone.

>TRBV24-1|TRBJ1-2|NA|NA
TGTGCCACCAGTGATTTCTACAACAACTATGGCTACACCTTC
CATSDFYNNYGYTF
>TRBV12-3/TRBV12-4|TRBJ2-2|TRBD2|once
TGTGCCAGCAGTCGACTAGCGGGAGCCGGGGAGCTGTTTTTT
CASSRLAGAGELFF
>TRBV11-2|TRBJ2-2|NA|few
TGTGCCAGCAGCTTAGAGGCGCCCACCGGGGAGCTGTTTTTT
CASSLEAPTGELFF
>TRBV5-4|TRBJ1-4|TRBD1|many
TGTGCCAGCAGCTTGCAGGGGGCTGAAGAAAAACTGTTTTTT
CASSLQGAEEKLFF
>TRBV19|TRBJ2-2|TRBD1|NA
TGTGCCAGTAACCCGACAGGGTGGACCGGGGAGCTGTTTTTT
CASNPTGWTGELFF
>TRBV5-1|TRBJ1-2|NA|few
TGCGCCAGCAGGGGGCAGGACCTCTATGGCTACACCTTC
CASRGQDLYGYTF
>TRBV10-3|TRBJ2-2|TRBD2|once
TGTGCCATCAGTGACCAAGAGACTAGCGGGAGGTCGAGCACCGGGGAGCTGTTTTTT
CAISDQETSGRSSTGELFF
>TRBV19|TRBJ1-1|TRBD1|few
TGTGCCAGTAGTATAACAGGGGGGGCTGAAGCTTTCTTT
CASSITGGAEAFF
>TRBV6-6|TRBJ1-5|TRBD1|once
TGTGCCAGCAGTTTTAGGACAGGGGGCACCTTGAGCAATCAGCCCCAGCATTTT
CASSFRTGGTLSNQPQHF
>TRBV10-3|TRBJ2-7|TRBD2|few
TGTGCCATCAGTGCTGTCCTAGCGGAGGGGGAGCAGTACTTC
CAISAVLAEGEQYF
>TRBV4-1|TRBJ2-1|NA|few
TGCGCCAGCAGCCAAGGGCAGGGGCTAACCTACAATGAGCAGTTCTTC
CASSQGQGLTYNEQFF
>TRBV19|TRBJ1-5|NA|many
TGTGCCAGTAAAATCCGGGACGGCAATCAGCCCCAGCATTTT
CASKIRDGNQPQHF
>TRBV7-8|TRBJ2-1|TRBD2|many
TGTGCCAGCAGCTTTTTGGCGGGGGATGAATACAATGAGCAGTTCTTC
CASSFLAGDEYNEQFF
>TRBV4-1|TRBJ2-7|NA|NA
TGCGCCAGCAGCCAAACTCCAGGACAGTTTAACTACGAGCAGTACTTC
CASSQTPGQFNYEQYF
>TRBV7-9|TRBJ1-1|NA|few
TGTGCCAGCAGATATGACACTGGCGAAGCTTTCTTT
CASRYDTGEAFF
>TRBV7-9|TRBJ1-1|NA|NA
TGTGCCAGCAGCGCGACGAGCGTGAACACTGAAGCTTTCTTT
CASSATSVNTEAFF
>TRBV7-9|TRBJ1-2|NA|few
TGTGCCAGCAGCCCGTACGGGATGGGACGGAACTATGGCTACACCTTC
CASSPYGMGRNYGYTF
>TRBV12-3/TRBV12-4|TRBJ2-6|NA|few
TGTGCCAGCAGTTTGCACAACGGTTTACCTGGGGCCAACGTCCTGACTTTC
CASSLHNGLPGANVLTF
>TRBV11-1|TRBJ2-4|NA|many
TGTGCCAGCAGCCTGGACCTAAACCAGGGAAACATTCAGTACTTC
CASSLDLNQGNIQYF
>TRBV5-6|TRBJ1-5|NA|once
TGTGCCAGCAGCCATGACCCCCTCACCCAGCATTTT
CASSHDPLTQHF
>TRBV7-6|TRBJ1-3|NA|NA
TGTGCCAGCGGAGGAGGAAACACCATATATTTT
CASGGGNTIYF
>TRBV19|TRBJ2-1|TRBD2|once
TGTGCCAGTAGTCGAGGGGCGGGAGGAACCTACAATGAGCAGTTCTTC
CASSRGAGGTYNEQFF
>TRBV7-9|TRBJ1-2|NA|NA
TGTGCCAGCAGCGTTGACACCGATGGCTACACCTTC
CASSVDTDGYTF
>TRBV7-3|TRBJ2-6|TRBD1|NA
TGTGCCAGCAGCTTTACAGGGGAATCTGGGGCCAACGTCCTGACTTTC
CASSFTGESGANVLTF
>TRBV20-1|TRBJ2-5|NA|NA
TGCAGTGCCCTACAGGAGACCCAGTACTTC
CSALQETQYF
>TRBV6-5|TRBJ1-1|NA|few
TGTGCCAGCAGTTATAGTTATGCTTCGAACACTGAAGCTTTCTTT
CASSYSYASNTEAFF
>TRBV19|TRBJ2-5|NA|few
TGTGCCAGTAGAATAAAGGGGCCGAAGACCCAGTACTTC
CASRIKGPKTQYF
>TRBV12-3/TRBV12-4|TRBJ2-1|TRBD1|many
TGTGCCAGCAGTCCAACCCGCGTATCCGGGACAGGGGGCAATGAGCAGTTCTTC
CASSPTRVSGTGGNEQFF
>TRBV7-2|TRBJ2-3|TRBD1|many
TGTGCCAGCAGCCCGGACAGGGGCGCAGATACGCAGTATTTT
CASSPDRGADTQYF
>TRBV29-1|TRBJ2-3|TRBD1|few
TGCAGCGTTGACATCGCGCGGGGCAGGGGGCGATCGTGGACAGATACGCAGTATTTT
CSVDIARGRGRSWTDTQYF
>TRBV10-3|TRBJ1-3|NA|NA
TGTGCCATCAGAAAAGAGGGAAACACCATATATTTT
CAIRKEGNTIYF
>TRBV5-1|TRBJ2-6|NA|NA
TGCGCCAGCAGCTGGCGGGGCCACTCTGGGGCCAACGTCCTGACTTTC
CASSWRGHSGANVLTF
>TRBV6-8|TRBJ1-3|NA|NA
TGTGCCAGCAGGCCGCCCAATGAGGGTCTCTCTGGAAACACCATATATTTT
CASRPPNEGLSGNTIYF
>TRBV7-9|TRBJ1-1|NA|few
TGTGCCAGCAGCCCCTTTTCTCTGAACACTGAAGCTTTCTTT
CASSPFSLNTEAFF
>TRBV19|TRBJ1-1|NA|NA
TGTGCCAGTAGTCCGGGGAGAAGGACTGAAGCTTTCTTT
CASSPGRRTEAFF
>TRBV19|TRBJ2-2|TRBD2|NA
TGTGCCAGTAGTATACACCCACTAGCGAAGAACACCGGGGAGCTGTTTTTT
CASSIHPLAKNTGELFF
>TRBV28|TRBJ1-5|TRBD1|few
TGTGCCAGCAGCCGGACAGGGACGGGTAGCAATCAGCCCCAGCATTTT
CASSRTGTGSNQPQHF
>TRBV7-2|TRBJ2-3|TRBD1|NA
TGTGCCAGCAGCTCGGGACAGCCATACACAGATACGCAGTATTTT
CASSSGQPYTDTQYF
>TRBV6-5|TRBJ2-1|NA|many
TGTGCCAGCAGTTATAGCAGGACGCCCAACAATGAGCAGTTCTTC
CASSYSRTPNNEQFF
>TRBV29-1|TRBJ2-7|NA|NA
TGCAGCGTTTCTGATTCCTACGAGCAGTACTTC
CSVSDSYEQYF
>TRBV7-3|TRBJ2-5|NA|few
TGTGCCTCGCAGAAATCAGGGGATCTACCGATGGAGACCCAGTACTTC
CASQKSGDLPMETQYF
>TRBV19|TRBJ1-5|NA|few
TGTGCCAGTAGTACTCCGGGACACAATCAGCCCCAGCATTTT
CASSTPGHNQPQHF
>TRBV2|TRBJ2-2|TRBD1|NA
TGTGCCAGCACCCGAAGGACAGGGAACACCGGGGAGCTGTTTTTT
CASTRRTGNTGELFF
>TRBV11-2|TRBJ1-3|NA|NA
TGTGCCAGCAGCTCAGGACAGTCTGGAAACACCATATATTTT
CASSSGQSGNTIYF
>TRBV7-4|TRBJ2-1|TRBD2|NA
TGTGCCAGCAGCTTTTTAGCGGGAGGGCCCGGTGAGCAGTTCTTC
CASSFLAGGPGEQFF
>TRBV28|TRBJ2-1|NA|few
TGTGCCAGCACCCCTCTTATGAGCTCCTACAATGAGCAGTTCTTC
CASTPLMSSYNEQFF
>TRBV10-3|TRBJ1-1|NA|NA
TGTGCCATCAGTGAGTCCACAGATTATTACACTGAAGCTTTCTTT
CAISESTDYYTEAFF
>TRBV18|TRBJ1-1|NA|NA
TGTGCCAGCTCACCAAAAGATAACACTGAAGCTTTCTTT
CASSPKDNTEAFF
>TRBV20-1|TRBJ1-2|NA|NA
TGCAGTGCTAGGGAGGACGGTTCTCTGAATGGCTACACCTTC
CSAREDGSLNGYTF
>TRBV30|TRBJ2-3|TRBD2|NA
TGTGCCTGGAGTGTGGGAGGGACGCGCACAGATACGCAGTATTTT
CAWSVGGTRTDTQYF
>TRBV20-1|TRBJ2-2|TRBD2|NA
TGCAGTGCTAGAAGAGCGGGAGTTACCGGGGAGCTGTTTTTT
CSARRAGVTGELFF
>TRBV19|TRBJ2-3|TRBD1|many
TGTGCCAGTAGAAATAGGGGGCTTCCATCTAGCACAGATACGCAGTATTTT
CASRNRGLPSSTDTQYF
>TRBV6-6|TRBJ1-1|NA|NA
TGTGCCAGCAGTTACCCGGAGATCGGGGCGAACACTGAAGCTTTCTTT
CASSYPEIGANTEAFF
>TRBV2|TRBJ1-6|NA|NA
TGTGCCAGCAGTGAATCTGGGAACTCACCCCCCCACTTT
CASSESGNSPPHF
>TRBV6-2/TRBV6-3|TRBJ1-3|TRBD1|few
TGTGCCAGCAGTTACTCGGGACAGGGAGGAGTACGAAACACCATATATTTT
CASSYSGQGGVRNTIYF
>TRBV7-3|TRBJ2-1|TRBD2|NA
TGTGCCAGCAGCTTACTCGGACTAGCGGACAATGAGCAGTTCTTC
CASSLLGLADNEQFF
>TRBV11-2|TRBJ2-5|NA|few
TGTGCCAGCAGCTCCTACCTGGAGACCCAGTACTTC
CASSSYLETQYF
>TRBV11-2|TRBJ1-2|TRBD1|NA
TGTGCCAGCAGCTTAGATCCCGCAGGGGGCGACCTTTATGGCTACACCTTC
CASSLDPAGGDLYGYTF
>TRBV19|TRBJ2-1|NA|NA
TGTGCCAGTAGTAGCCTTACCAGCAGCTCCTACAATGAGCAGTTCTTC
CASSSLTSSSYNEQFF
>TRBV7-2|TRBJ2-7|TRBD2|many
TGTGCCAGCAGCGCCCGTTTCCGGGGGGACGAGCAGTACTTC
CASSARFRGDEQYF